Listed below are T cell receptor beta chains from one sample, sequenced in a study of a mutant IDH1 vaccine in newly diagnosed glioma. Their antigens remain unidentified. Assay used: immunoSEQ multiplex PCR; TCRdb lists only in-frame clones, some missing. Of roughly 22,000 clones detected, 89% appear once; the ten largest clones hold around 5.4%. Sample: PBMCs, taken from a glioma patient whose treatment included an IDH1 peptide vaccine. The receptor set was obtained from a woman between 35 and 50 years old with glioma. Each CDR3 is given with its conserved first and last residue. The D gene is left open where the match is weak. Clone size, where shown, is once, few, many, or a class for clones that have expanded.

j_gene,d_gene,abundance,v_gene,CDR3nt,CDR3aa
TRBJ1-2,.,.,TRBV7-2,TGTGCCAGCAGCTTAAACTCACGGCAATTCTATGGCTACACCTTC,CASSLNSRQFYGYTF
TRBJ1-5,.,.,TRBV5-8,TGTGCCAGCAGCTTTGGTGATCAGCCCCAGCATTTT,CASSFGDQPQHF
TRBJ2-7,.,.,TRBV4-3,TGCGCCAGCAGCCAAGAATCAGGGGAGAACTACGAGCAGTACTTC,CASSQESGENYEQYF
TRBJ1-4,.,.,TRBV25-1,TGTGCCAGCTCAATACCGGGCGGTGAAAAACTGTTTTTT,CASSIPGGEKLFF
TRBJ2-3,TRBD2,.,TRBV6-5,TGTGCCAGCCGAGCCCCCGGGACTAGCGGCGATACGCAGTATTTT,CASRAPGTSGDTQYF
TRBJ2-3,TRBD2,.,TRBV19,TGTGCCAGTAGTATACTGGGGCGAGCGGGGGGTTGGGTTACGCAGTATTTT,CASSILGRAGGWVTQYF
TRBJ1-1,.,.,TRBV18,TGTGCCAGCGGGGCAACCCCGAACACTGAAGCTTTCTTT,CASGATPNTEAFF
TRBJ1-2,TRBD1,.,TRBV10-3,TGTGCCATCAGCATCACAGGGGATGGGGGCTACACCTTC,CAISITGDGGYTF
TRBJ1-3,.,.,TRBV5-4,TGTGCCAGCACCCAAGGCCCAAACTCTGGAAACACCATATATTTT,CASTQGPNSGNTIYF
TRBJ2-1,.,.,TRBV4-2,TGTGCCAGCAGCCAAGATAGCCGCGAGCAGTTCTTC,CASSQDSREQFF
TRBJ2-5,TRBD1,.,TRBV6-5,TGTGCCAGCAGGACAGGGGAATCCCAAGAGACCCAGTACTTC,CASRTGESQETQYF
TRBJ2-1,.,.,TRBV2,TGTGCCAGCAGTGAAGTAAGGGGCCGCTCCTACAATGAGCAGTTCTTC,CASSEVRGRSYNEQFF
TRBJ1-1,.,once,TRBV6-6,TGTGCCAGCAGACTGGGTCAGAACACTGAAGCTTTCTTT,CASRLGQNTEAFF
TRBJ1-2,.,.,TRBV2,TGTGCCAGCACGGCCGAGAACTATGGCTACACCTTC,CASTAENYGYTF
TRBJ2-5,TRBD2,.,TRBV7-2,TGTGCCAGCAATAGCGGGGGACAAGAGACCCAGTACTTC,CASNSGGQETQYF
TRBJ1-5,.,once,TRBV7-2,TGTGCCAGCAGCCCAGGGGCTCCTACCCAGCCCCAGCATTTT,CASSPGAPTQPQHF
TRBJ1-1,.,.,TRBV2,TGTGCCAGCAGTTGGGGACAAAGAGACACTGAAGCTTTCTTT,CASSWGQRDTEAFF
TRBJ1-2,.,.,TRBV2,TGTGCCAGCAGGGCTGACAGGAACTATGGCTACACCTTC,CASRADRNYGYTF
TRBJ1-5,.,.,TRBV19,TGTGCCAGTAGTATCCCGGGAGCTATACATCAGCCCCAGCATTTT,CASSIPGAIHQPQHF
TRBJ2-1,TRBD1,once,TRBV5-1,TGCGCCAGCAGCTCCGGGACAGAACCCTACAATGAGCAGTTCTTC,CASSSGTEPYNEQFF
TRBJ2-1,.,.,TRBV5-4,TGTGCCAGCAGCATGGTTGATGGGGGTTCCAATGAGCAGTTCTTC,CASSMVDGGSNEQFF
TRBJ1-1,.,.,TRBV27,TGTGCCAGCAGTTTATCGCCCCGAGGGCAGATCGCTGAAGCTTTCTTT,CASSLSPRGQIAEAFF
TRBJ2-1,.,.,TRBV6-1,TGTGCCAGCAGGGGACGGGTATCGTACAATGAGCAGTTCTTC,CASRGRVSYNEQFF
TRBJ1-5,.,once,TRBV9,TGTGCCAGCAGCGGGACGGGCAATCAGCCCCAGCATTTT,CASSGTGNQPQHF
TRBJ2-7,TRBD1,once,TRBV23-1,TGCGCCAGCAGTCACTTCCTCAACAGGGGCGAGCAGTACTTC,CASSHFLNRGEQYF
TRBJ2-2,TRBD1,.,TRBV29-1,TGCAGCGTTGAACAGGGGGCGAGGACCGGGGAGCTGTTTTTT,CSVEQGARTGELFF
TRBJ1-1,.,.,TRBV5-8,TGTGCCAGCAGCTTGGACTCAGGGTTTTTGTACACTGAAGCTTTCTTT,CASSLDSGFLYTEAFF
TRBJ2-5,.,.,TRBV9,TGTGCCAGCAGCGTAGACTCAGGGGGGGGGCAAGAGACCCAGTACTTC,CASSVDSGGGQETQYF
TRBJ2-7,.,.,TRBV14,TGTGCCAGCAGCCAAGGGCTATCACAGGGAGTGCGGTACGAGCAGTACTTC,CASSQGLSQGVRYEQYF
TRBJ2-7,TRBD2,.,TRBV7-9,TGTGCCAGCAGCGGCTCAAAGGCGGGAGGGCCACTCTCCTACGAGCAGTACTTC,CASSGSKAGGPLSYEQYF
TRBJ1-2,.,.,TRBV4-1,TGCGCCAGCACCCTACAGCCGATATATTTTGCGGGCTACACCTTC,CASTLQPIYFAGYTF
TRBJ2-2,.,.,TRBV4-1,TGCGCCAGCGGCGCCTGGAACACCGGGGAGCTGTTTTTT,CASGAWNTGELFF
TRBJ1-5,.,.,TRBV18,TGTGCCAGCTCACCTTCCTATGGGCCCCAGCATTTT,CASSPSYGPQHF
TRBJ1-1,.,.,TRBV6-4,TGTGCCAGCAGTTCTTCTTCAGACCTGAACACTGAAGCTTTCTTT,CASSSSSDLNTEAFF
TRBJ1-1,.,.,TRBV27,TGTGCCAGCAGTTTATCGCCGAACACTGAAGCTTTCTTT,CASSLSPNTEAFF
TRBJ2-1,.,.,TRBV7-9,TGTGCCAGCAACCGAGAGGCTTCGTTAGTGAAGGTCTATGAGCAGTTCTTC,CASNREASLVKVYEQFF
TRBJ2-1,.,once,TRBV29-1,TGCAGCGTTTCTAGCTCCTACAATGAGCAGTTCTTC,CSVSSSYNEQFF
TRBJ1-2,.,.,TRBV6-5,TGTGCCAGCAGTCGAATAAAGGGTCGAAACTATGGCTACACCTTC,CASSRIKGRNYGYTF
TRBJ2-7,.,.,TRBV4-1,TGCGCCAGCAGCCGTACCTCCGGGCGGGGCCCGTCCTACGAGCAGTACTTC,CASSRTSGRGPSYEQYF
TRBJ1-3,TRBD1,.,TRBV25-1,TGTGCCAGCAGTGGATGGGACAGCCCAATTGGAAACACCATATATTTT,CASSGWDSPIGNTIYF
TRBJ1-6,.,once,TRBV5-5,TGTGCCAGCAGGCTGTCAGTCCTCTATAATTCACCCCTCCACTTT,CASRLSVLYNSPLHF
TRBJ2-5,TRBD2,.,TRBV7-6,TGTGCCAGCAGCCCTTATAGGGGACTAGCTTCCCGGACCCAGTACTTC,CASSPYRGLASRTQYF
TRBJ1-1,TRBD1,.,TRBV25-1,TGTGCCAGCAGTGAATTAGGACGGGACAGCAACACTGAAGCTTTCTTT,CASSELGRDSNTEAFF
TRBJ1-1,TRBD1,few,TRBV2,TGTGCCAGCAGCGGGAGCTTCAATACAGGGGACACTGAAGCTTTCTTT,CASSGSFNTGDTEAFF
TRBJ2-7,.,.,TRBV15,TGTGCCACCAGCAGCATCGCGGGTCCCTACGAGCAGTACTTC,CATSSIAGPYEQYF